These 27 T cell receptor beta chains came from one sample sequenced in a study of CD8 T cells in ankylosing spondylitis. Study results and limitations: Roughly 8 highly homologous variants made up a TCR beta motif, and this motif appeared characteristic of ankylosing spondylitis blood.

These receptors are not linked to any known antigen. TCRdb processed the 5' RACE reads anew with MiXCR; each CDR3 protein has one entry. The top ten hold 0.89% of the sample, which has around 450,000 distinct CDR3 sequences, roughly a quarter seen once. Input material: blood, either unsorted or a sorted T cell fraction (not recorded which). The source is a male donor with ankylosing spondylitis.

The CDR3 nucleotides read TGTGCCAGCAGTGAAGTCGAGGGAACGCAGTATTTT. Protein sequence: CASSEVEGTQYF. This chain joins TRBV2 and TRBJ2-3, with a weak D call TRBD2 (5 bases). The CDR3 has 12 residues. In germline, CDR1 is SNHLY, CDR2 FYNNEI. The V end lost 1 base, the J end lost 9 bases, and 8 bases lay between the germline ends.

V is TRBV5-1 and J is TRBJ1-2, with D perhaps matching TRBD1 (5 bases). This CDR3 has 13 residues. Germline values: CDR1 SGHRS, CDR2 YFSETQ. The V and J ends lost 4 bases and 8 bases respectively, with 15 bases between them. CDR3: CASSPQALRGYTF. CDR3 DNA: TGCGCCAGCAGCCCACAGGCCCTGCGGGGCTACACCTTC.

The table lists this clonotype with a count of one. The V gene is TRBV11-3, the J gene TRBJ2-7; maybe TRBD2 (6 bases). Germline V lookup: CDR1 SGHNT, CDR2 YENEEA. V dropped 0 bases and J dropped 6 bases, with 9 bases sitting between them. The CDR3 contains 13 residues. CDR3 in DNA: TGTGCCAGCAGCTTAGATAGGAGGGGCGAGCAGTACGTC. Translating it yields CASSLDRRGEQYV.

The V gene is TRBV9, the J gene TRBJ2-2; 7 bases align to TRBD2. The germline V gene has CDR1 SGDLS and CDR2 YYNGEE. This CDR3 region has 14 residues. Trimming removed 0 bases from V and 5 bases from J; junction bases left unmatched: 1. The CDR3 sequence is CASSVGGGTGELFF. CDR3 coding DNA: TGTGCCAGCAGCGTAGGGGGGGGAACCGGGGAGCTGTTTTTT.

The chain is built from TRBV7-9 and TRBJ2-1, with D hard to call. Germline V gene lookup returns CDR1 SEHNR and CDR2 FQNEAQ (reference sequence). The CDR3 is made up of 15 amino acids. Deletions cut 2 bases from V and 6 bases from J, with 14 bases between. CDR3 DNA sequence: TGTGCCAGCAGCTTATGGTTAGGAGACCTCAATGAGCAGTTCTTC. Translating gives CASSLWLGDLNEQFF.

This clonotype has just a few counts. The chain joins TRBV29-1 to TRBJ2-1; 10 nucleotides align to TRBD2. Germline assignment: CDR1 SQVTM and CDR2 ANQGSEA. The junction had 6 bases not matched to a gene; V was cut back by 5 bases and J by 8 bases. The CDR3 is made up of 13 amino acids. The CDR3 protein is CSVIAGGSDEQFF. DNA for the CDR3: TGCAGCGTTATAGCGGGAGGAAGTGATGAGCAGTTCTTC.

This clonotype was observed at least ten times. The J gene is TRBJ2-2, the V gene TRBV7-2, with D unresolved. The CDR3 totals 12 residues. Germline V gene data show CDR1 as SGHTA and CDR2 as FQGNSA. V lost 5 bases to trimming and J lost 9 bases, with 10 bases between them. In DNA form, the CDR3 reads TGTGCCAGCAGCGTTAACAGCCGGGAGCTGTTTTTT. The encoded protein is CASSVNSRELFF.

This clonotype was picked up one time. This chain connects TRBV10-2 to TRBJ2-1; 7 bases align to TRBD2. V was pared by 6 bases and J by 5 bases, with 10 bases of the junction left unmatched. This CDR3 is 15 amino acids long. Germline V CDR1 and CDR2: WSHSY, SAAADI. The CDR3 bases are TGCGCCAGCAGGGTTGGAGCGGGGACCAACAATGAGCAGTTCTTC. Translated, it gives CASRVGAGTNNEQFF.

V usage is TRBV18 and J usage is TRBJ1-1; D not certain. The V gene's germline CDR1 is KGHSH and CDR2 LQKENI. Trimming pared 2 bases from V and 8 bases from J, leaving 12 bases between. The CDR3 extends over 13 amino acids. CDR3 protein: CASSPSWVREAFF. The DNA of the CDR3 is TGTGCCAGCTCACCATCGTGGGTCCGCGAAGCTTTCTTT. Combining the CDR3 with reference TRBV18 and TRBJ1-1 gives the whole variable domain NAGVMQNPRHLVRRRGQEARLRCSPMKGHSHVYWYRQLPEEGLKFMVYLQKENIIDESGMPKERFSAEFPKEGPSILRIQQVVRGDSAAYFCASSPSWVREAFFGQGTRLTVV.

There are many counts of this clonotype. The rearrangement uses TRBV5-6 and TRBJ2-5, with TRBD2 matching over 8 bases. The V gene's germline CDR1 is SGHDT and CDR2 YYEEEE. This CDR3 is 16 amino acids long. V lost 1 base to trimming and J lost 0 bases; unmatched junction nucleotides: 5. CDR3 in DNA: TGTGCCAGCAGCTTGTGGGGACTAGGATACCAAGAGACCCAGTACTTC. Its translation: CASSLWGLGYQETQYF.

The chain combines TRBV20-1 with TRBJ2-3; possible D gene TRBD2, 6 bases. V was clipped by 8 bases and J by 0 bases, with 12 bases between them. From germline, CDR1 is DFQATT and CDR2 SNEGSKA (reference sequence). The CDR3 covers 13 residues. CDR3 coding DNA: TGCAGTCAGGGACTCTCTAGCACAGATACGCAGTATTTT. It codes for CSQGLSSTDTQYF.

The rearrangement joins TRBV19 to TRBJ2-2; 9 bases are a match to TRBD1. V lost 6 bases to trimming and J lost 1 base; unmatched junction nucleotides: 3. The CDR3 contains 15 residues. In germline, CDR1 is LNHDA, CDR2 SQIVND (reference sequence). The CDR3 sequence is CASRMGQGNTGELFF. For the CDR3, the DNA is TGTGCCAGTAGGATGGGACAGGGGAACACCGGGGAGCTGTTTTTT.

The genes are TRBV7-2 and TRBJ1-3, with 9 bases lining up with TRBD1. Germline loops: CDR1 SGHTA, CDR2 FQGNSA. V lost 3 bases to trimming and J lost 4 bases; unmatched junction nucleotides: 10. There are 17 residues in the CDR3. The CDR3 DNA reads TGTGCCAGCAGCTTGGGGGGACAGGGTGCCTCGGGAAACACCATATATTTT. Amino acid sequence: CASSLGGQGASGNTIYF.

The sample holds a few counts of this clonotype. The CDR3 region has the DNA TGTGCCATCTTGACTAGCGGGAGGGCCAGGAATGAGCAGTTCTTC. Residues: CAILTSGRARNEQFF. The chain combines TRBV6-1 with TRBJ2-1, with 14 nucleotides matching TRBD2. J lost 7 bases, V lost 10 bases, and 9 bases had no gene match. The V gene's germline CDR1 is MNHNS and CDR2 SASEGT. This CDR3 spans 15 amino acids.

J is TRBJ2-4 and V is TRBV5-1; no definite D call. Per the germline V gene, CDR1 is SGHRS and CDR2 is YFSETQ. This CDR3 comprises 16 residues. The germline V and J ends were trimmed by 1 base and 0 bases, with 11 bases remaining between them. CDR3 DNA: TGCGCCAGCAGCTTGAATCCAACCCAAGCCAAAAACATTCAGTACTTC. This gives the protein CASSLNPTQAKNIQYF.

The chain has TRBV24-1 and TRBJ2-6; D is uncertain. The CDR3 length is 17 residues. CDR1 is KGHDR and CDR2 is SFDVKD in the germline V gene. V lost 1 base and J 0 bases, leaving 9 bases between the germline ends. The CDR3 bases are TGTGCCACCAGTGATTTTCGGGCCCACTCTGGGGCCAACGTCCTGACTTTC. Translating it yields CATSDFRAHSGANVLTF.

As to this clonotype: This could be a read error, since a much larger clone is one nucleotide away. This sequence joins TRBV10-2 and TRBJ2-1, with 11 bases matching TRBD2. The CDR3 sequence is 13 residues long. Germline values: CDR1 WSHSY, CDR2 SAAADI. Trimming at V came to 6 bases and at J to 7 bases, leaving 2 bases not matched to a gene. As DNA, the CDR3 is TGCGCCAGCAGGGCTAGCGGGAGGAATGAGCAGTTCTTC. As protein: CASRASGRNEQFF.

This clonotype was counted a few times. J is TRBJ2-3 and V is TRBV7-8; D is perhaps TRBD1 (6 bases). This CDR3 region has 14 residues. With 5 bases removed from V and 8 bases from J, the gap between germline ends came to 17 bases. The germline CDR1 and CDR2 sequences are SGHVS and FQNEAQ. CDR3: CASSPSGVGTTQYF. The DNA for the CDR3 is TGTGCCAGCAGCCCATCAGGGGTGGGAACTACGCAGTATTTT. Complete variable domain (other parts from reference TRBV7-8 and TRBJ2-3): GAGVSQSPRYKVAKRGQDVALRCDPISGHVSLFWYQQALGQGPEFLTYFQNEAQLDKSGLPSDRFFAERPEGSVSTLKIQRTQQEDSAVYLCASSPSGVGTTQYFGPGTRLTVL.

The rearrangement links TRBV5-1 to TRBJ2-7, with D possibly TRBD1 on 6 matching bases. The germline gives CDR1 SGHRS, CDR2 YFSETQ. The CDR3 is 15 residues long. The V end was cut by 0 bases, the J end by 4 bases, with 14 bases between. Written as DNA, the CDR3 is TGCGCCAGCAGCTTGGAACCCAGCAGGGGTTACGAGCAGTACGTC. Translation gives CASSLEPSRGYEQYV.

The chain links TRBV3-1 to TRBJ2-5; no definite D call. The CDR3 spans 17 residues. The V and J ends lost 0 bases and 5 bases respectively, with 19 bases between them. Looked up from germline, CDR1 is LGHDT and CDR2 is YNNKEL (reference sequence). The CDR3 DNA reads TGTGCCAGCAGCCAAGATAACGTTGTCGCGCTGGCGGAGACCCAGTACTTC. This codes for CASSQDNVVALAETQYF.

This clonotype came up many times. The V call is TRBV12-3 or TRBV12-4, the J call TRBJ1-2, with 9 bases aligning to TRBD1. Germline trimming cut 6 bases from V and 8 bases from J; bases unmatched to any gene: 7. CDR3 length: 13 residues. The CDR3 nucleotides are TGTGCCAGCAGCGGGACAGGGCGAAGGGGCTACACCTTC. Its translation is CASSGTGRRGYTF.

This clonotype turned up a few times. The chain is built from TRBV12-3 or TRBV12-4 and TRBJ2-5; D gene uncertain. The length of the CDR3 is 14 residues. Trimming cost V 0 bases and J 4 bases, with 9 bases left between them. The DNA of the CDR3 is TGTGCCAGCAGTTTAGCCGCCACCCCAGAGACCCAGTACTTC. This sequence encodes CASSLAATPETQYF.

J is TRBJ1-5 and V is TRBV12-3 or TRBV12-4, with a tentative D call TRBD1 (6 bases). Trimming stripped 5 bases from V and 4 bases from J, with 15 bases between. The CDR3 is made up of 15 amino acids. The CDR3 loop reads CASSVDQGLNQPQHF. The CDR3 nucleotides read TGTGCCAGCAGTGTTGATCAGGGGTTGAATCAGCCCCAGCATTTT.

This clonotype was observed a few times. This sequence may be a read error, since a much larger clone differs from it by one base. The chain employs TRBV7-9 and TRBJ2-1; no definite D call. V lost 0 bases, J lost 8 bases, and 2 bases lay in between. Germline CDR1 SEHNR, CDR2 FQNEAQ (reference sequence). CDR3 length: 11 amino acids. CDR3 protein: CASSLAHEQFF. CDR3 bases: TGTGCCAGCAGCTTAGCGCATGAGCAGTTCTTC.

The V call is TRBV7-2, the J call TRBJ1-5, with 10 positions matching TRBD1. V was pared by 5 bases and J by 4 bases, with 5 bases of the junction left unmatched. Per the germline V gene, CDR1 is SGHTA and CDR2 is FQGNSA. The CDR3 is 15 residues long. The CDR3 loop reads CASSGRQGANQPQHF. The CDR3, as DNA: TGTGCCAGCAGCGGTCGACAGGGGGCAAATCAGCCCCAGCATTTT.

This clonotype has just a few counts. The gene calls are TRBV5-1 and TRBJ2-1; D not resolved. Trimming took off 0 bases at V and 6 bases at J, with 13 bases between the two ends. The V gene's germline CDR1 is SGHRS and CDR2 YFSETQ. The CDR3 runs 15 residues. The CDR3 protein is CASSLASLTGNEQFF. The CDR3 coding sequence is TGCGCCAGCAGCTTGGCCTCTCTAACCGGCAATGAGCAGTTCTTC.

The genes are TRBV12-3 or TRBV12-4 and TRBJ1-6, with 10 nucleotides matching TRBD1. The CDR3 sequence is 15 residues long. Losses at the gene ends were 6 bases for V and 6 bases for J; bases not matched to a gene: 5. Here the CDR3 DNA reads TGTGCCAGCAGATCTCGGACAGGGGGTAATTCACCCCTCCACTTT. Translation gives CASRSRTGGNSPLHF.